The clone carrying this T cell receptor beta chain was detected a few times. Hyperthyroidism, newly diagnosed and lasting under 2 months, affected patients aged 18 to 65. This record belongs to a study of T cells in Graves' hyperthyroidism and ophthalmopathy. Germline values: CDR1 SEHNR, CDR2 FQNEAQ (reference sequence). V lost 1 base, J lost 5 bases, and 9 bases lay in between. This CDR3 spans 14 amino acids. The source material, RNA transcripts, was used to amplify TCR beta CDR3 regions. The HTBI primer set was used in a first-round RT-PCR of the TCR CDR3. MiXCR, run by TCRdb on the multiplex PCR reads, gives a single entry per CDR3 protein. The sample holds about 130,000 distinct CDR3 sequences, about 20% seen once.

The chain couples TRBV7-9 to TRBJ2-4; perhaps D is TRBD1 or TRBD2 (5 bases each). Sequences were obtained from blood. This sequence originates from a woman in her forties or fifties with Graves' hyperthyroidism that later progressed to Graves' ophthalmopathy. For the CDR3, the DNA is TGTGCCAGCAGCTTAGATGGGGACCAAAACATTCAGTACTTC. Encoded protein: CASSLDGDQNIQYF.